Listed below are T cell receptor beta chains from one sample, sequenced in a study of Ad26.COV2.S vaccination and SARS-CoV-2 variants. Using immunoSEQ multiplex PCR, the repertoire was profiled, and TCRdb retains in-frame clones only, with some absent. The sample lists some 250,000 clones, approximately 87% occurring once. Sequencing was performed on peripheral blood, taken in a trial of Ad26.COV2.S vaccine versus placebo. Receptors originate from a person between 18 and 65 years old who received the Ad26.COV2.S COVID-19 vaccine or a placebo. Both conserved end residues are part of each CDR3. Each record gives: V gene, J gene, clone size, D gene, CDR3 DNA, CDR3 protein. D genes are given only for firm matches. Size values are once, few and many counts, or a class for expanded clones, and some rows have none.

TRBV30	TRBJ2-1	-	-	TGTGCCCTGGGACGGGACACCCTCTCGGGGCAGTTCTTC	CALGRDTLSGQFF
TRBV7-2	TRBJ1-1	-	-	TGTGCCAGCAGTTCTGTCATGGTGGGTGAAGCTTTCTTT	CASSSVMVGEAFF
TRBV7-3	TRBJ2-1	-	TRBD2	TGTGCCAGCAGCTTAACCGTCGGGCTAGCGGGGGAAGGTGAGCAGTTCTTC	CASSLTVGLAGEGEQFF
TRBV24-1	TRBJ2-2	-	-	TGTGCCACCAGTGAAGGCAGGGGGAACACCGGGGAGCTGTTTTTT	CATSEGRGNTGELFF
TRBV11-3	TRBJ2-5	-	-	TGTGCCAGCAGCTTGTCGTCAGCCGAAGAGACCCAGTACTTC	CASSLSSAEETQYF
TRBV6-2/TRBV6-3	TRBJ2-7	-	-	TGTGCCAGCAGTTACGGAGGGGGGTCCTACGAGCAGTACTTC	CASSYGGGSYEQYF
TRBV10-3	TRBJ2-3	once	TRBD1	TGTGCCATCAGAGTGACAGGGAAAGATACGCAGTATTTT	CAIRVTGKDTQYF
TRBV6-2/TRBV6-3	TRBJ2-3	-	-	TGTGCCAGCAGTTACGGAGGGGGCTGGGGCACAGATACGCAGTATTTT	CASSYGGGWGTDTQYF
TRBV2	TRBJ1-6	-	-	TGTGCCACCCGACAGATAGGTAATTCACCCCTCCACTTT	CATRQIGNSPLHF
TRBV5-1	TRBJ2-3	once	TRBD2	TGCGCCAGCACCTCCTGGGGTAGCGGGGGGACAGATACGCAGTATTTT	CASTSWGSGGTDTQYF
TRBV12-3/TRBV12-4	TRBJ2-3	-	-	TGTGCCAGCAGTTTACGAGATACGCAGTATTTT	CASSLRDTQYF
TRBV15	TRBJ2-7	-	-	TGTGCCACCAGCAGAGGGACTCCTACCTACGAGCAGTACTTC	CATSRGTPTYEQYF
TRBV29-1	TRBJ1-1	-	-	TGCAGCGTTGAAGATTTAGGATCTTACACTGAAGCTTTCTTT	CSVEDLGSYTEAFF
TRBV12-1	TRBJ2-7	-	-	TGTGCCAGCAGCAGCCCTCCAGGGTGCTACGAGCAGTACTTC	CASSSPPGCYEQYF
TRBV28	TRBJ1-6	-	-	TGTGCCAGCAGAGACCCGATTAGCTCACCCCTCCACTTT	CASRDPISSPLHF
TRBV5-1	TRBJ1-3	-	TRBD1	TGCGCCAGCAGCTTTTCCGGGACAGGTTCGTCTGGAAACACCATATATTTT	CASSFSGTGSSGNTIYF
TRBV19	TRBJ1-1	few	TRBD1	TGTGCCAGTAGCGGACAGGGGGCGCGCACTGAAGCTTTCTTT	CASSGQGARTEAFF
TRBV19	TRBJ1-5	-	-	TGTGCCAGTAGTCCGGGACACCTCGGCAGCAATCAGCCCCAGCATTTT	CASSPGHLGSNQPQHF
TRBV28	TRBJ1-6	-	-	TGTGCCAGCACCTCAGGGGTTTCACCCCTCCACTTT	CASTSGVSPLHF
TRBV27	TRBJ1-1	once	TRBD1	TGTGCCAGCAGAAGTAGGGGGACAGGGTGGTATGGAGCTTTCTTT	CASRSRGTGWYGAFF
TRBV12-5	TRBJ2-1	once	-	TGTGCTAGTGGTTTCGTTCAGGGGAGGTCCTACAATGAGCAGTTCTTC	CASGFVQGRSYNEQFF
TRBV13	TRBJ2-7	-	-	TGTGCCAGCAGCCCGCTAGGGCGGGGAAACTCCTACGAGCAGTACTTC	CASSPLGRGNSYEQYF
TRBV28	TRBJ1-2	-	-	TGTGCCAGCAGTTCCTACCCAGGTACTAACTATGGCTACACCTTC	CASSSYPGTNYGYTF
TRBV6-5	TRBJ2-3	-	-	TGTGCCAGCAGTTTCGGGGATCCACACACAGATACGCAGTATTTT	CASSFGDPHTDTQYF
TRBV6-4	TRBJ1-1	few	-	TGTGCCAGCAGCCATGACGAGGGCACTGAAGCTTTCTTT	CASSHDEGTEAFF
TRBV24-1	TRBJ1-5	-	-	TGTGCCACCAGTGATGATACAGAGACTCAGCCCCAGCATTTT	CATSDDTETQPQHF